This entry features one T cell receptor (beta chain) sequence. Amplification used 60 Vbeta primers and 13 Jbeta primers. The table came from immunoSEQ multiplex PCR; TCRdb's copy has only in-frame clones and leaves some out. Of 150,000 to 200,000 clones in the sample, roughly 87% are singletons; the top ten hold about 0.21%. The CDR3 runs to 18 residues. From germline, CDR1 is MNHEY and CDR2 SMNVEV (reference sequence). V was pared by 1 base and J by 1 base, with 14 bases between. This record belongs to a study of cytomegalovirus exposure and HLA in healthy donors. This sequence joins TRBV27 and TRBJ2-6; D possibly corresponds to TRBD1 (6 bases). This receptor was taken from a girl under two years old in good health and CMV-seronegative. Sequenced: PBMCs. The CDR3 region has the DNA TGTGCCAGCAGTTTATTCAGACAGGCCGAGTCTGGGGCCAACGTCCTGACTTTC. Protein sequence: CASSLFRQAESGANVLTF. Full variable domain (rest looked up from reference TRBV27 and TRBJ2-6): EAQVTQNPRYLITVTGKKLTVTCSQNMNHEYMSWYRQDPGLGLRQIYYSMNVEVTDKGDVPEGYKVSRKEKRNFPLILESPSPNQTSLYFCASSLFRQAESGANVLTFGAGSRLTVL.